The TCR beta chain under discussion was sequenced for a study of CD8+CD57+ T cells in acquired aplastic anemia. Background on the study: Healthy donors had, on average, roughly 9.8 million reads for their CD4+ cells.

Both TCR beta VDJ combination and CDR3 sequence profiling were carried out. Genomic DNA was the template for this profiling. TCRdb processed the reads anew with MiXCR; each CDR3 protein has one entry. The sample lists roughly 170,000 distinct CDR3 sequences, under 75% occurring once. CDR3 size: 15 residues. Germline loops: CDR1 MGHDK, CDR2 SYGVNS. Trimming left V 1 base short and J 7 bases short, with 16 bases between. The TCR comes from a human donor in good health. Input material: sorted CD4+, CD8+, or CD8+CD57+ T cells (not recorded which) from PBMCs. J is TRBJ1-2 and V is TRBV25-1, with TRBD1 as a possible D gene (5 bases). For the CDR3, the DNA is TGTGCCAGCAGTGAATTCTCAGGGATCTCCAGTGGCTACACCTTC. The encoded protein is CASSEFSGISSGYTF.